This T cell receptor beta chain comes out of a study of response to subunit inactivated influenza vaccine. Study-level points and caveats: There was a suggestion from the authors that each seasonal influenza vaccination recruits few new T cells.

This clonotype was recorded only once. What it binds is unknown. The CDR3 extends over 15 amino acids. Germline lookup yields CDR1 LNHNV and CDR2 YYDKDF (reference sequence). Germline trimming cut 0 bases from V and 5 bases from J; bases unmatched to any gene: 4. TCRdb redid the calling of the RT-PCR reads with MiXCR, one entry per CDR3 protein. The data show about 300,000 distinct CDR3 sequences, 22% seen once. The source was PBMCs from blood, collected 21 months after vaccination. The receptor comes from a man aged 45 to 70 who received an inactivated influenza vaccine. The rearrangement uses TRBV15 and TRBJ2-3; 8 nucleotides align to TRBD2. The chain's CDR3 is CATSRDTGGGDTQYF. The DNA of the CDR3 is TGTGCCACCAGCAGAGATACGGGAGGGGGAGATACGCAGTATTTT.